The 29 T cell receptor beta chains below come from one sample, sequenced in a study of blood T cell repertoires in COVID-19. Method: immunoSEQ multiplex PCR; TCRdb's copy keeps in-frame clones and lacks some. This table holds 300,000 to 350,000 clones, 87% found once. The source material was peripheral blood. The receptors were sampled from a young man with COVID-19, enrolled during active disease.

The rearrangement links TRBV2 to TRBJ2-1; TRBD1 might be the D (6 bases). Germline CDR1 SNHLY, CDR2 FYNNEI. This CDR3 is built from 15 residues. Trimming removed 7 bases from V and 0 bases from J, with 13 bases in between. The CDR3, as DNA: TGTGCCAGCAAGACAGGTCCTAGCTCCTACAATGAGCAGTTCTTC. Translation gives CASKTGPSSYNEQFF.

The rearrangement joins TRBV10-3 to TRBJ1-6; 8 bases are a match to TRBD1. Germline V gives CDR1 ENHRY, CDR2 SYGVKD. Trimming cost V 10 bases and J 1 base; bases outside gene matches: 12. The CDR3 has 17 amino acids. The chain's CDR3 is CATEPDRVWSYNSPLHF. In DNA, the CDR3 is TGTGCCACCGAACCGGACAGGGTTTGGTCCTATAATTCACCCCTCCACTTT.

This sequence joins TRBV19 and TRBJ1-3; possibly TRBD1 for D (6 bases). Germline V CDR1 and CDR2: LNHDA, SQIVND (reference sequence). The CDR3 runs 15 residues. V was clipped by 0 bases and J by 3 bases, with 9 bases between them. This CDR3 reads CASSIEDRSGNTIYF. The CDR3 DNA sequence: TGTGCCAGTAGTATAGAGGACAGAAGTGGAAACACCATATATTTT.

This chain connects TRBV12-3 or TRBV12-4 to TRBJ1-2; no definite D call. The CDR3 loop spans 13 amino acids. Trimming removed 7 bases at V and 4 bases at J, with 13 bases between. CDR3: CASTPVEGYGYTF. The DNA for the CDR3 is TGTGCCAGCACCCCCGTGGAGGGCTATGGCTACACCTTC.

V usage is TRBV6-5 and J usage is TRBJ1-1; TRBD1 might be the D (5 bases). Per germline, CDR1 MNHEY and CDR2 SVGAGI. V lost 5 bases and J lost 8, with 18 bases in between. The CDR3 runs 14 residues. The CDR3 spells CASSPPRNRGEAFF. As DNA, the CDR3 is TGTGCCAGCAGTCCCCCCAGGAATAGGGGAGAAGCTTTCTTT.

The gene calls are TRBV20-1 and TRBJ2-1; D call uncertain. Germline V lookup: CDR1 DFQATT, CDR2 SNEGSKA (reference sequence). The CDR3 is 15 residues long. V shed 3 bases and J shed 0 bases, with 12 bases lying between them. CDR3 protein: CSASFGRSSYNEQFF. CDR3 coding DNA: TGCAGTGCTAGTTTTGGCCGCAGCTCCTACAATGAGCAGTTCTTC.

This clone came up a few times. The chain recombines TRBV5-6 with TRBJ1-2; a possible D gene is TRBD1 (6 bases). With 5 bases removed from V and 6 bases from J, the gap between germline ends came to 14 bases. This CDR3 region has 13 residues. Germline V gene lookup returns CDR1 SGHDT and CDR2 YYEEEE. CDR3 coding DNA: TGTGCCAGCAGTCGGACAGTAAGTGATGGCTACACCTTC. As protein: CASSRTVSDGYTF. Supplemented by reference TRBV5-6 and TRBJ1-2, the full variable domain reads DAGVTQSPTHLIKTRGQQVTLRCSPKSGHDTVSWYQQALGQGPQFIFQYYEEEERQRGNFPDRFSGHQFPNYSSELNVNALLLGDSALYLCASSRTVSDGYTFGSGTRLTVV.

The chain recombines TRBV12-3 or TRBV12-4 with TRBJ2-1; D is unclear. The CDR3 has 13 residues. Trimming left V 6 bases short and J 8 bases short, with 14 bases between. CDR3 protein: CASSPTLLDEQFF. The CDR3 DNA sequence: TGTGCCAGCAGCCCGACACTCTTAGATGAGCAGTTCTTC.

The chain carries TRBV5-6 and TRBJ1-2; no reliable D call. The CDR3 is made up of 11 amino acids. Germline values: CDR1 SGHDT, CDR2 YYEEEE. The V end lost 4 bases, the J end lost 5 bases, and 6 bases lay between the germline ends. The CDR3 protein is CASSRTYGYTF. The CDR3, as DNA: TGTGCCAGCAGCCGGACTTATGGCTACACCTTC. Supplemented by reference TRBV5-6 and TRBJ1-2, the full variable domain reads DAGVTQSPTHLIKTRGQQVTLRCSPKSGHDTVSWYQQALGQGPQFIFQYYEEEERQRGNFPDRFSGHQFPNYSSELNVNALLLGDSALYLCASSRTYGYTFGSGTRLTVV.

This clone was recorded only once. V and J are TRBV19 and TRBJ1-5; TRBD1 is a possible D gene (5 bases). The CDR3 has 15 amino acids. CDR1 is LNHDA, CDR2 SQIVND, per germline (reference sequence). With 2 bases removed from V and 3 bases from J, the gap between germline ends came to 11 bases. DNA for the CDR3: TGTGCCAGTAGTATAAGGGGAGGCAACAATCAGCCCCAGCATTTT. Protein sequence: CASSIRGGNNQPQHF.

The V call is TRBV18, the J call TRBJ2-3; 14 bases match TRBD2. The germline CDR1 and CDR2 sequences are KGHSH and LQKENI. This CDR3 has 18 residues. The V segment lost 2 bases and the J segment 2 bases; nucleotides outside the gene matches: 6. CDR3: CASSPSGLAGEVTDTQYF. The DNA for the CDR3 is TGTGCCAGCTCACCATCGGGACTAGCGGGGGAAGTCACAGATACGCAGTATTTT.

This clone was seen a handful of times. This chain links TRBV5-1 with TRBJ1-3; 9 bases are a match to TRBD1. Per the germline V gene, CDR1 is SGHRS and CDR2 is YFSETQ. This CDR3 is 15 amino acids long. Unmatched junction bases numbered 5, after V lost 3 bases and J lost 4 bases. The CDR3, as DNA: TGCGCCAGCAGCTCTTGGACAGGGGTCGGAAACACCATATATTTT. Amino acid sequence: CASSSWTGVGNTIYF.

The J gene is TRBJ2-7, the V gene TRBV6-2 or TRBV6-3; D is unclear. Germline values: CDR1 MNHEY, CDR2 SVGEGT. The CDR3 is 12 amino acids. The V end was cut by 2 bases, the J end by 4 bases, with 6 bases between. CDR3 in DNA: TGTGCCAGCAGTTACGTCGGTTACGAGCAGTACTTC. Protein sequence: CASSYVGYEQYF.

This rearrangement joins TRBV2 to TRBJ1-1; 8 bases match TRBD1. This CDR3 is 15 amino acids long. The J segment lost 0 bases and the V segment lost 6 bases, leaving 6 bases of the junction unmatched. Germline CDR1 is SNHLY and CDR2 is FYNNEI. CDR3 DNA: TGTGCCAGCAGGCCCTGGACAGGGTTGAACACTGAAGCTTTCTTT. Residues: CASRPWTGLNTEAFF.

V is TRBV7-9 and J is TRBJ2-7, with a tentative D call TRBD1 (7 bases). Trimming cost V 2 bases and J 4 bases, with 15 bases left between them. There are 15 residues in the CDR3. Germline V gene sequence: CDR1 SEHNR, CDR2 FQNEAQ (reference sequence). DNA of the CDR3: TGTGCCAGCAGCTTACCCCAGGGGGGTCTGTACGAGCAGTACTTC. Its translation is CASSLPQGGLYEQYF.

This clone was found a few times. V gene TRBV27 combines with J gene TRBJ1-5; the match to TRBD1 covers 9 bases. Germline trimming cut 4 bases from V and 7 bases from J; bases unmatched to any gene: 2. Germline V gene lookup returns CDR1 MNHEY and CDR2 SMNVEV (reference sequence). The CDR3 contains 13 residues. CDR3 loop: CASSWDRAQPQHF. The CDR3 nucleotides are TGTGCCAGCAGTTGGGACAGGGCCCAGCCCCAGCATTTT.

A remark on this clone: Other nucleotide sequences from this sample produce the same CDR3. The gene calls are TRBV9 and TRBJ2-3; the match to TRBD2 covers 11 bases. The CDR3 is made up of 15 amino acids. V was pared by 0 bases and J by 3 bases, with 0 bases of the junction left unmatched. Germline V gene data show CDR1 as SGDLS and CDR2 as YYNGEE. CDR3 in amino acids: CASSVGLAGTDTQYF. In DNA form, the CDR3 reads TGTGCCAGCAGCGTAGGACTAGCGGGAACAGATACGCAGTATTTT.

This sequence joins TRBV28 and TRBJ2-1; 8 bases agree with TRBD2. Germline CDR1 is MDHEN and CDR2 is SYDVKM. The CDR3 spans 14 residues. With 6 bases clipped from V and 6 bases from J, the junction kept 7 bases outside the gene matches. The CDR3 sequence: CASRLAGSGNEQFF. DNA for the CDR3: TGTGCCAGCAGGCTAGCGGGCAGCGGCAATGAGCAGTTCTTC.

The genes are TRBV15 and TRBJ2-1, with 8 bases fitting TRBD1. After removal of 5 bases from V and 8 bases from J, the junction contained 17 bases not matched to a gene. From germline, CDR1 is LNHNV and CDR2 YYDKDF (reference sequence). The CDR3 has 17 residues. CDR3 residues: CATSPDPDRGFRDEQFF. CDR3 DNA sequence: TGTGCCACCAGCCCTGACCCTGACAGGGGATTTAGAGATGAGCAGTTCTTC.

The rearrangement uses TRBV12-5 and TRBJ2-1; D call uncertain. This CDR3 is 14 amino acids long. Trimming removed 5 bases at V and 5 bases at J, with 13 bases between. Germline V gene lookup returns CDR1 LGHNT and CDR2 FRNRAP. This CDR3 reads CASGLPLGHNEQFF. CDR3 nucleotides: TGTGCTAGTGGTCTCCCCCTGGGCCACAATGAGCAGTTCTTC.

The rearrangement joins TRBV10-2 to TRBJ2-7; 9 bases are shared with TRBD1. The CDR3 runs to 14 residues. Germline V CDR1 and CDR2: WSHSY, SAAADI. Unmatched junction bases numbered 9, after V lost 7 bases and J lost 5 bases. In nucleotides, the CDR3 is TGCGCCAGCATGTGGACAGGGGTCGTCGACGAGCAGTACTTC. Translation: CASMWTGVVDEQYF.

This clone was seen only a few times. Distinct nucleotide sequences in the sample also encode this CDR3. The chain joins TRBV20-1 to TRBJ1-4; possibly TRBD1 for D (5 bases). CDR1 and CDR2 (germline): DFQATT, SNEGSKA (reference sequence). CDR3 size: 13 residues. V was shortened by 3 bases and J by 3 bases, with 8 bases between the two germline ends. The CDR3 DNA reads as TGCAGTGCTAGTCGGGGGGCTAATGAAAAACTGTTTTTT. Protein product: CSASRGANEKLFF.

CDR3: CASSYGLGQGAYEQYF. CDR3 nucleotide sequence: TGTGCCAGCAGTTACGGGCTCGGACAGGGGGCCTACGAGCAGTACTTC. The J gene is TRBJ2-7, the V gene TRBV6-2 or TRBV6-3; 10 bases fit TRBD1. Germline loops: CDR1 MNHEY, CDR2 SVGEGT. This CDR3 is built from 16 residues. The trim removed 2 bases at V and 2 bases at J, leaving 6 bases unmatched.

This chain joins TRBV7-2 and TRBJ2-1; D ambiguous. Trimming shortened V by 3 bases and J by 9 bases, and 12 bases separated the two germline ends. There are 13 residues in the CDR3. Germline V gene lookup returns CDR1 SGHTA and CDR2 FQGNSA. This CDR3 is CASSFLVLVEQFF. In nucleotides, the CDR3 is TGTGCCAGCAGCTTTCTAGTACTTGTTGAGCAGTTCTTC.

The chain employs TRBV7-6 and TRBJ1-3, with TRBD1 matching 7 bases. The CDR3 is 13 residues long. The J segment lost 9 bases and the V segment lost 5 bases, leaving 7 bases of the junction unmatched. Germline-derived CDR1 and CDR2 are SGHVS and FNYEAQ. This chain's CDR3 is CASSTTGSGTIYF. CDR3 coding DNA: TGTGCCAGCAGCACGACAGGGTCTGGCACCATATATTTT.

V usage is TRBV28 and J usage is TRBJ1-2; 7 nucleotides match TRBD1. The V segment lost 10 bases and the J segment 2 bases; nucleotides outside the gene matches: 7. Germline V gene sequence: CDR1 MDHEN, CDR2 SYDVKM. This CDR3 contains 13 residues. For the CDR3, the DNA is TGTGCCACCCCCGACAGGGCGAACTATGGCTACACCTTC. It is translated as CATPDRANYGYTF.

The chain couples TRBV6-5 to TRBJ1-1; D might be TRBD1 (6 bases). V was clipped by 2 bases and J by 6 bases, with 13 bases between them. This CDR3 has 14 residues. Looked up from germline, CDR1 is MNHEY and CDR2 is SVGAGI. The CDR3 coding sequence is TGTGCCAGCAGTTACATCACAGGGATTTCTGAAGCTTTCTTT. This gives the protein CASSYITGISEAFF.

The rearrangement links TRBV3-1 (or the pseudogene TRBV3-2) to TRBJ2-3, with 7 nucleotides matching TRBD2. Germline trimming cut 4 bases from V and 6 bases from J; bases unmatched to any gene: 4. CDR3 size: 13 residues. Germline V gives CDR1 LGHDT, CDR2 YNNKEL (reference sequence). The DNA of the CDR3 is TGTGCCAGCAGCCTACGGGGGGTTGATACGCAGTATTTT. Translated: CASSLRGVDTQYF.

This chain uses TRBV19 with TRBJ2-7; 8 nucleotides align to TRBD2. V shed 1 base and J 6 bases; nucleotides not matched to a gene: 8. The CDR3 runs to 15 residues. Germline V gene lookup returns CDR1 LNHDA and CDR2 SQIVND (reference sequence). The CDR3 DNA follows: TGTGCCAGTAGTATAGCCGGACTAGCCTCGGCCGAGCAGTACTTC. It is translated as CASSIAGLASAEQYF.